These 21 T cell receptor beta chains originate from one sample sequenced in a study of T cells in women clearing cervical HPV infection. TCRdb's table, derived via immunoSEQ multiplex PCR, lists solely in-frame clones and lacks some. Reported are roughly 21,000 clones; the ten largest clones contain 6%. What was sequenced was blood buffy coat. The source of these receptors is a woman aged 18-70 years with a cervical HPV16 infection that either progressed to CIN3+ or cleared (not recorded which).

A note on this clone: With the read ending 3 residues before the CDR3 end, the germline J gene is used to fill in that end. V usage is TRBV13 and J usage is TRBJ1-1, with TRBD1 as a possible D gene (6 bases). V dropped 1 base and J dropped 0 bases, with 15 bases sitting between them. Looked up from germline, CDR1 is PRHDT and CDR2 is FYEKMQ (reference sequence). This CDR3 spans 17 amino acids. CDR3 amino acids: CASSLAWGQDMNTEAFF. The sequenced part of the CDR3 DNA is TGTGCCAGCAGCTTAGCCTGGGGGCAGGACATGAACACTGAA.

In the case of this clone: The CDR3 extends 3 residues past the end of the read, so its final part is completed from the germline J gene. This rearrangement joins TRBV2 to TRBJ2-6; 10 nucleotides match TRBD2. The CDR3 is 17 amino acids. CDR1 SNHLY and CDR2 FYNNEI come from the germline V gene. V gave up 7 bases and J gave up 0 bases; unmatched junction bases: 6. The part of the CDR3 DNA that was read is TGTGCCAGCAAGGGGACTAGCGCAGACTCTGGGGCCAACGTC. Amino acid sequence: CASKGTSADSGANV. The full CDR3 reads CASKGTSADSGANVLTF.

About this clone itself: The sequenced fragment ends 3 residues before the CDR3 boundary, so the rest is inferred from the germline J gene. This chain connects TRBV18 to TRBJ1-2; 9 positions agree with TRBD1. Germline V gives CDR1 KGHSH, CDR2 LQKENI. The CDR3 runs 16 residues. This CDR3 reads CASSPSDRGYYNDYTF. The CDR3 DNA, read in part, is TGTGCCAGCTCACCTTCCGACAGGGGGTACTACAATGAC.

As concerns this clone: The missing CDR3 end, 3 residues past where the read stops, is filled in from the germline J gene. The chain joins TRBV5-1 to TRBJ2-5, with D uncertain. With 1 base removed from V and 3 bases from J, the gap between germline ends came to 4 bases. In germline, CDR1 is SGHRS, CDR2 YFSETQ. The CDR3 spans 12 residues. Partial CDR3 DNA: TGCGCCAGCAGCTTGAACAAAGAGACC. This translates into CASSLNKET. The complete CDR3 sequence is CASSLNKETQYF. Based on the CDR3 plus reference TRBV5-1 and TRBJ2-5, the full variable domain is KAGVTQTPRYLIKTRGQQVTLSCSPISGHRSVSWYQQTPGQGLQFLFEYFSETQRNKGNFPGRFSGRQFSNSRSEMNVSTLELGDSALYLCASSLNKETQYFGPGTRLLVL.

CDR3: CASSFHDSIPYEQYF. The DNA read from the CDR3 is TGCGCCAGCAGCTTCCATGACTCCATCCCCTACGAG. The chain uses TRBV5-1 and TRBJ2-7; D is ambiguous. The CDR3 goes on 3 residues after the read ends, and that part is filled in from the germline J gene. The CDR3 runs 15 residues. V shed 2 bases and J shed 2 bases, with 14 bases lying between them. Germline V lookup: CDR1 SGHRS, CDR2 YFSETQ.

With respect to this clone: The CDR3 goes on 3 residues after the read ends, and that part is filled in from the germline J gene. Additional DNA sequences in this sample encode the identical CDR3. V and J are TRBV6-2 or TRBV6-3 and TRBJ2-1; tentatively, D is TRBD2 (6 bases). The germline CDR1 and CDR2 sequences are MNHEY and SVGEGT. Trimming took off 5 bases at V and 3 bases at J, with 14 bases between the two ends. The CDR3 totals 15 residues. CDR3 amino acids: CASSPGTGDYNEQFF. The CDR3 DNA, read in part, is TGTGCCAGCAGTCCCGGGACGGGGGACTACAATGAG.

Concerning this clone itself: Sequencing ends 3 residues short of the CDR3 end; the germline J gene provides the rest. The rearrangement links TRBV20-1 to TRBJ2-3; D is perhaps TRBD2 (7 bases). V gave up 6 bases and J gave up 5 bases, with 21 bases separating them. Germline CDR1 DFQATT, CDR2 SNEGSKA (reference sequence). The CDR3 loop spans 15 amino acids. This CDR3 is CSASAGEGVRDTQYF. Partial CDR3 DNA: TGCAGTGCGTCGGCGGGAGAGGGGGTAAGAGATACG.

Details on this clone: The read ends 3 residues shy of where the CDR3 ends; the end is completed using the germline J gene. This sequence joins TRBV7-9 and TRBJ1-6; no definite D call. The CDR3 contains 14 residues. Trimming left V 4 bases short and J 7 bases short, with 11 bases between. Germline V gene data show CDR1 as SEHNR and CDR2 as FQNEAQ (reference sequence). CDR3 DNA (partial): TGTGCCAGCAGCTCCCTGACAAACAATTCACCC. Its protein is CASSSLTNNSP. The CDR3 in its entirety is CASSSLTNNSPLHF.

With respect to this clone: The read comes to an end 3 residues before the CDR3 does, leaving the germline J gene to fill in the end. The chain links TRBV5-1 to TRBJ2-1; 11 nucleotides agree with TRBD2. Germline CDR1 reads SGHRS; CDR2 reads YFSETQ. The CDR3 runs to 15 residues. Losses at the gene ends were 4 bases for V and 3 bases for J; bases not matched to a gene: 3. The CDR3 loop reads CASSGGTSGYNEQFF. CDR3 bases read: TGCGCCAGCAGCGGGGGGACTAGCGGCTACAATGAG.

As regards this clone: The DNA ends 3 residues before the CDR3 does, and the rest of the CDR3 is filled in from the germline J gene. The chain links TRBV5-1 to TRBJ2-2; TRBD1 aligns across 7 bases. Germline V lookup: CDR1 SGHRS, CDR2 YFSETQ. J lost 5 bases, V lost 1 base, and 2 bases had no gene match. The CDR3 has 14 amino acids. The CDR3 bases that were read are TGCGCCAGCAGCTTGAGGGGGCAAACCGGGGAG. It translates to CASSLRGQTGE. The complete CDR3 protein is CASSLRGQTGELFF.

As for this clone: The read terminates 3 residues ahead of where the CDR3 ends, so the germline J gene completes it. This chain joins TRBV6-2 or TRBV6-3 and TRBJ2-6, with D hard to call. Germline V lookup: CDR1 MNHEY, CDR2 SVGEGT. Trimming left V 7 bases short and J 0 bases short, with 10 bases between. The CDR3 is 15 amino acids. The chain's CDR3 is CASKGHRSGANVLTF. CDR3 bases read: TGTGCCAGCAAAGGCCACCGCTCTGGGGCCAACGTC.

Comments on this clone: The CDR3 end falls 3 residues outside the read, so it is completed with the germline J gene. The J gene is TRBJ2-3, the V gene TRBV4-2; 10 bases align to TRBD2. From germline, CDR1 is LGHNA and CDR2 YNFKEQ. This CDR3 has 17 amino acids. V was clipped by 1 base and J by 1 base; unmatched bases: 5. Incomplete CDR3 DNA: TGTGCCAGCAGCCAAGCGAAACTAGCGGGGCGCACAGATACG. As protein: CASSQAKLAGRTDT. The entire CDR3 sequence reads CASSQAKLAGRTDTQYF.

A remark on this clone: The observed sequence ends 3 residues before the CDR3 terminus, with the missing tail filled in from the germline J gene. V gene TRBV2 combines with J gene TRBJ2-1, with D possibly being TRBD1 (5 bases). The ends were cut back, 1 base at V and 7 bases at J, with 8 bases in the middle. Per the germline V gene, CDR1 is SNHLY and CDR2 is FYNNEI. The CDR3 totals 13 residues. The CDR3 reads CASSEGAGNEQFF. The part of the CDR3 DNA that was read is TGTGCCAGCAGTGAAGGGGCAGGGAATGAG.

Regarding this clone: Read sequence stops 3 residues before the CDR3 end, and the germline J gene provides the missing end. The gene calls are TRBV20-1 and TRBJ2-1; weak D call: TRBD2 (6 bases). Trimming took off 5 bases at V and 0 bases at J, with 14 bases between the two ends. CDR1 is DFQATT and CDR2 is SNEGSKA in the germline V gene (reference sequence). CDR3 length: 15 amino acids. The CDR3 spells CSAPGLTSSYNEQFF. Partial CDR3 DNA: TGCAGTGCTCCGGGACTTACAAGCTCCTACAATGAG.

About this clone: The CDR3 is cut off 3 residues early in the read; its end comes from the germline J gene. V is TRBV7-9 and J is TRBJ2-1; D is possibly TRBD2 (6 bases). With 5 bases removed from V and 4 bases from J, the gap between germline ends came to 9 bases. The CDR3 consists of 13 residues. Looked up from germline, CDR1 is SEHNR and CDR2 is FQNEAQ (reference sequence). The covered CDR3 bases are TGTGCCAGCAGCGTAGGGACTTACAATGAG. Its protein product is CASSVGTYNE. In full, the CDR3 is CASSVGTYNEQFF. Using reference TRBV7-9 and TRBJ2-1 for the parts outside the CDR3, the full variable domain is DTGVSQNPRHKITKRGQNVTFRCDPISEHNRLYWYRQTLGQGPEFLTYFQNEAQLEKSRLLSDRFSAERPKGSFSTLEIQRTEQGDSAMYLCASSVGTYNEQFFGPGTRLTVL.

The DNA read from the CDR3 is TGCGCCAGTAATCGACCCGGGACAGGGACCAATGAG. This gives the protein CASNRPGTGTNE. The whole CDR3 region reads CASNRPGTGTNEQFF. The genes are TRBV5-1 and TRBJ2-1, with TRBD1 matching 9 bases. The read comes to an end 3 residues before the CDR3 does, leaving the germline J gene to fill in the end. Germline-derived CDR1 and CDR2 are SGHRS and YFSETQ. The CDR3 is 15 amino acids. Trimming took 8 bases from V and 6 from J; bases not matched to a gene: 12.

In the case of this clone: The read ends 3 residues early relative to the CDR3; the germline J gene fills the gap. The chain joins TRBV13 to TRBJ2-7; 8 positions agree with TRBD1. The CDR3 consists of 15 residues. Germline-derived CDR1 and CDR2 are PRHDT and FYEKMQ (reference sequence). Germline trimming cut 0 bases from V and 5 bases from J; bases unmatched to any gene: 6. The CDR3 here is CASSLGGQGTHEQYF. Partial CDR3 DNA: TGTGCCAGCAGCTTAGGAGGACAGGGAACCCACGAG.

Judged by frequency, this clone is medium-sized. The CDR3 end lies 3 residues beyond the end of the read and is filled in from the germline J gene. The chain uses TRBV14 and TRBJ2-4, with D hard to call. Germline CDR1 is SGHDN and CDR2 is FVKESK. CDR3 size: 12 residues. Deletions cut 2 bases from V and 5 bases from J, with 4 bases between. The DNA read from the CDR3 is TGTGCCAGCAGCCAAACAGAAAACATT. Its translation: CASSQTENI. The CDR3, in full, reads CASSQTENIQYF. The full variable domain, in which reference TRBV14 and TRBJ2-4 provide the parts outside the CDR3, is EAGVTQFPSHSVIEKGQTVTLRCDPISGHDNLYWYRRVMGKEIKFLLHFVKESKQDESGMPNNRFLAERTGGTYSTLKVQPAELEDSGVYFCASSQTENIQYFGAGTRLSVL.

To note about this clone: The read terminates 3 residues before the CDR3 end, so the remaining end is supplied by the germline J gene. The chain links TRBV4-1 to TRBJ2-3; TRBD2 agrees at 10 bases. The CDR3 length is 18 residues. Germline values: CDR1 MGHRA, CDR2 YSYEKL. After removal of 6 bases from V and 2 bases from J, the junction contained 14 bases not matched to a gene. The CDR3 protein is CASSQPPMTSGPTDTQYF. Incomplete CDR3 DNA: TGCGCCAGCAGTCAACCCCCGATGACTAGCGGGCCCACAGATACG.

A note on this clone: The read ends 3 residues early relative to the CDR3; the germline J gene fills the gap. V and J are TRBV4-1 and TRBJ1-5; weak D call: TRBD1 (5 bases). Trimming cost V 1 base and J 3 bases, with 16 bases left between them. CDR1 MGHRA and CDR2 YSYEKL come from the germline V gene. CDR3 size: 17 residues. The covered CDR3 bases are TGCGCCAGCAGCCAAGTCGACATGGGACTTCACAATCAGCCC. Protein: CASSQVDMGLHNQP. The complete CDR3 reads CASSQVDMGLHNQPQHF.

In regard to this clone: The CDR3 is cut off 3 residues early in the read; its end comes from the germline J gene. The V call is TRBV2, the J call TRBJ2-5, with D perhaps TRBD1 (5 bases). Trimming shortened V by 4 bases and J by 2 bases, and 8 bases separated the two germline ends. Germline-derived CDR1 and CDR2 are SNHLY and FYNNEI. The CDR3 has 13 amino acids. The CDR3 bases that were read are TGTGCCAGCAGTGGCCCAGGGCAAGAGACC. This sequence encodes CASSGPGQET. The full CDR3 protein is CASSGPGQETQYF.